The clone carrying this T cell receptor (beta chain) has ten or more counts. The antigen remains undetermined. Peripheral blood was collected from the related graft donor on the marrow donation day. Repertoires were generated with immunoSEQ multiplex PCR, while TCRdb's copy carries only in-frame clones and drops some. This repertoire holds 37,000 or so clones, and none appear only once. The data derive from a study of T cells after posttransplantation cyclophosphamide. Germline V gene data show CDR1 as MGHRA and CDR2 as YSYEKL. The CDR3 contains 17 residues. V was cut by 1 base and J by 1 base, with 16 bases left in between. Whole-study findings and limits: Later blood repertoires were often dominated by clones from the donor CD8+ memory compartment. Tissue-infiltrating T cells from skin or gut overlapped little with blood T cells. Recipient CMV seropositivity and CMV reactivation strongly tracked TRB clonality.

The sequence came from a man aged 25-40 years in good health and a related stem cell transplant donor. The gene calls are TRBV4-1 and TRBJ1-2; D not resolved. Sequenced material: PBMCs. This CDR3 reads CASSQVSPRSINYGYTF. CDR3 DNA sequence: TGCGCCAGCAGCCAAGTGTCCCCCAGAAGTATTAACTATGGCTACACCTTC.